A selection of T cell receptor beta chains follows, all from one sample in a study of PD-1 blockade in classical Hodgkin lymphoma. Using immunoSEQ multiplex PCR, the repertoire was profiled, and TCRdb retains in-frame clones only, with some absent. Of several thousand clones listed, 76% are singletons. The material sequenced was peripheral blood mononuclear cells (PBMCs), taken before the fourth cycle of nivolumab. The receptors shown here come from a human donor with classical Hodgkin lymphoma. Each CDR3 is given with its conserved first and last residue. Fields, in order: J gene, V gene, clone size, D gene, CDR3 protein, CDR3 DNA. D genes are given only for firm matches. Size values are once, few and many counts, or a class for expanded clones, and some rows have none.

J: TRBJ2-1; V: TRBV27; size: NA; D: NA; CDR3: CASSRLHLTSYNEQFF; DNA: TGTGCCAGCAGCCGATTACACCTGACTTCCTACAATGAGCAGTTCTTC
J: TRBJ2-1; V: TRBV6-6; size: NA; D: NA; CDR3: CASSPGDNEQFF; DNA: TGTGCCAGCAGCCCAGGGGACAATGAGCAGTTCTTC
J: TRBJ1-5; V: TRBV5-4; size: NA; D: NA; CDR3: CASSIPQGPQHF; DNA: TGTGCCAGCAGCATCCCCCAAGGGCCCCAGCATTTT
J: TRBJ2-7; V: TRBV19; size: NA; D: NA; CDR3: CASSTQPGLLPYEQYF; DNA: TGTGCCAGTAGTACACAACCGGGACTTCTACCGTACGAGCAGTACTTC
J: TRBJ2-7; V: TRBV5-1; size: NA; D: TRBD2; CDR3: CASSLWRGSGGHEQYF; DNA: TGCGCCAGCAGCTTGTGGCGGGGCAGCGGGGGACACGAGCAGTACTTC
J: TRBJ1-5; V: TRBV10-1; size: NA; D: NA; CDR3: CASSESPTGYSNQPQHF; DNA: TGCGCCAGCAGTGAGTCCCCCACAGGTTATAGCAATCAGCCCCAGCATTTT
J: TRBJ2-1; V: TRBV5-1; size: NA; D: NA; CDR3: CASSDGGRPLYNEQFF; DNA: TGCGCCAGCAGCGACGGCGGGCGACCACTCTACAATGAGCAGTTCTTC
J: TRBJ1-2; V: TRBV6-5; size: large; D: NA; CDR3: CASSYSRGNGDTF; DNA: TGTGCCAGCAGTTACTCGAGGGGCAACGGAGACACCTTC
J: TRBJ1-4; V: TRBV4-1; size: NA; D: NA; CDR3: CASSQELGAFATNEKLFF; DNA: TGCGCCAGCAGCCAAGAATTGGGGGCGTTTGCAACTAATGAAAAACTGTTTTTT
J: TRBJ2-7; V: TRBV7-8; size: few; D: TRBD1; CDR3: CASSPPGGEQYF; DNA: TGTGCCAGCAGCCCCCCAGGGGGCGAGCAGTACTTC
J: TRBJ2-5; V: TRBV4-2; size: once; D: NA; CDR3: CASSPRGGDRASLQETQYF; DNA: TGTGCCAGCAGCCCGAGGGGAGGGGACAGAGCATCGCTGCAAGAGACCCAGTACTTC
J: TRBJ1-5; V: TRBV7-2; size: NA; D: NA; CDR3: CASSLTGSNQPQHF; DNA: TGTGCCAGCAGCCTAACAGGGAGCAATCAGCCCCAGCATTTT
J: TRBJ1-1; V: TRBV2; size: NA; D: NA; CDR3: CASSQQGSNTEAFF; DNA: TGTGCCAGCAGTCAACAGGGCAGTAACACTGAAGCTTTCTTT
J: TRBJ2-2; V: TRBV28; size: NA; D: NA; CDR3: CASSAPVSGLNTGELFF; DNA: TGTGCCAGCAGTGCCCCCGTGTCGGGGCTTAACACCGGGGAGCTGTTTTTT
J: TRBJ2-3; V: TRBV7-2; size: once; D: TRBD2; CDR3: CASSSPGLAGRFTDTQYF; DNA: TGTGCCAGCAGCTCACCGGGACTAGCGGGGAGATTTACAGATACGCAGTATTTT
J: TRBJ2-7; V: TRBV7-2; size: NA; D: NA; CDR3: CASSPEGDPAYEQYF; DNA: TGTGCCAGCAGCCCTGAGGGGGACCCTGCCTACGAGCAGTACTTC
J: TRBJ2-2; V: TRBV27; size: NA; D: NA; CDR3: CASSLSGTWARELFF; DNA: TGTGCCAGCAGTTTATCCGGGACATGGGCAAGGGAGCTGTTTTTT
J: TRBJ1-4; V: TRBV29-1; size: NA; D: NA; CDR3: CSVARGRGEKLFF; DNA: TGCAGCGTTGCGAGGGGAAGGGGTGAAAAACTGTTTTTT
J: TRBJ1-3; V: TRBV27; size: once; D: TRBD1; CDR3: CASSYAGGLGNTIYF; DNA: TGTGCCAGCAGTTACGCAGGGGGCTTGGGAAACACCATATATTTT
J: TRBJ2-3; V: TRBV7-9; size: NA; D: NA; CDR3: CASSLAADTQYF; DNA: TGTGCCAGCAGCTTAGCTGCGGATACGCAGTATTTT
J: TRBJ2-3; V: TRBV29-1; size: large; D: TRBD1; CDR3: CSVRDSPQGGTQYF; DNA: TGCAGCGTCCGGGACAGTCCCCAAGGCGGTACGCAGTATTTT
J: TRBJ1-1; V: TRBV6-5; size: NA; D: NA; CDR3: CASSYHDPQGTEAFF; DNA: TGTGCCAGCAGTTACCATGACCCCCAGGGAACTGAAGCTTTCTTT
J: TRBJ2-5; V: TRBV5-1; size: once; D: NA; CDR3: CASSLVGNQETQYF; DNA: TGCGCCAGCAGCTTGGTTGGAAATCAAGAGACCCAGTACTTC
J: TRBJ2-2; V: TRBV28; size: NA; D: TRBD2; CDR3: CASSLGLAGSGELFF; DNA: TGTGCCAGCAGTTTAGGACTAGCGGGATCCGGGGAGCTGTTTTTT
J: TRBJ2-4; V: TRBV10-3; size: NA; D: NA; CDR3: CAIAGGSENIQYF; DNA: TGTGCCATCGCAGGGGGGAGCGAAAACATTCAGTACTTC
J: TRBJ1-1; V: TRBV5-6; size: NA; D: NA; CDR3: CASSFDRKAFF; DNA: TGTGCCAGCAGCTTTGACAGGAAAGCTTTCTTT
J: TRBJ1-2; V: TRBV7-9; size: NA; D: TRBD1; CDR3: CASSGTGFDDGYTF; DNA: TGTGCCAGCAGCGGGACAGGGTTTGACGATGGCTACACCTTC
J: TRBJ2-1; V: TRBV2; size: NA; D: NA; CDR3: CASMLGPPSYNEQFF; DNA: TGTGCCAGCATGTTAGGGCCACCCTCCTACAATGAGCAGTTCTTC
J: TRBJ2-5; V: TRBV7-9; size: NA; D: NA; CDR3: CASSSGIQETQYF; DNA: TGTGCCAGCAGCTCAGGCATCCAAGAGACCCAGTACTTC
J: TRBJ2-2; V: TRBV19; size: NA; D: NA; CDR3: CASSPRGIRDTGELFF; DNA: TGTGCCAGTAGCCCTAGGGGGATACGAGACACCGGGGAGCTGTTTTTT
J: TRBJ2-7; V: TRBV5-4; size: once; D: TRBD2; CDR3: CASSFTRTSGGYEQYF; DNA: TGTGCCAGCAGCTTCACCCGGACTAGCGGGGGCTACGAGCAGTACTTC
J: TRBJ2-1; V: TRBV25-1; size: few; D: NA; CDR3: CASSEADYRNEQFF; DNA: TGTGCCAGCAGTGAAGCGGACTACCGCAATGAGCAGTTCTTC
J: TRBJ2-5; V: TRBV6-5; size: NA; D: TRBD2; CDR3: CASSYSSGSGGETQYF; DNA: TGTGCCAGCAGTTACTCCTCAGGTAGCGGGGGAGAGACCCAGTACTTC
J: TRBJ2-1; V: TRBV11-3; size: NA; D: NA; CDR3: CASSLGGSYNEQFF; DNA: TGTGCCAGCAGCTTGGGCGGCTCCTACAATGAGCAGTTCTTC
J: TRBJ2-7; V: TRBV20-1; size: NA; D: NA; CDR3: CSAQHGYEQYF; DNA: TGCAGTGCACAACACGGCTACGAGCAGTACTTC
J: TRBJ1-1; V: TRBV19; size: NA; D: NA; CDR3: CASSMRGSTEAFF; DNA: TGTGCCAGTAGTATGAGGGGGAGTACTGAAGCTTTCTTT
J: TRBJ2-1; V: TRBV5-5; size: once; D: TRBD2; CDR3: CASSFGGLAGLNEQFF; DNA: TGTGCCAGCAGCTTTGGGGGACTAGCGGGACTCAATGAGCAGTTCTTC
J: TRBJ2-2; V: TRBV7-9; size: NA; D: NA; CDR3: CASSLRDTGELFF; DNA: TGTGCCAGCAGCTTAAGGGACACCGGGGAGCTGTTTTTT
J: TRBJ1-1; V: TRBV6-5; size: NA; D: NA; CDR3: CASISFTGNTEAFF; DNA: TGTGCCAGCATCTCCTTTACAGGGAACACTGAAGCTTTCTTT
J: TRBJ2-3; V: TRBV4-1; size: NA; D: TRBD2; CDR3: CASSQDLLAGTSTDTQYF; DNA: TGCGCCAGCAGCCAAGATCTGCTAGCGGGGACTAGCACAGATACGCAGTATTTT
J: TRBJ2-3; V: TRBV27; size: few; D: TRBD2; CDR3: CASSLSGRHTDTQYF; DNA: TGTGCCAGCAGTTTAAGCGGGAGGCACACAGATACGCAGTATTTT
J: TRBJ2-7; V: TRBV6-6; size: NA; D: TRBD2; CDR3: CASSYESSGSYEQYF; DNA: TGTGCCAGCAGTTATGAGTCTAGCGGCTCCTACGAGCAGTACTTC
J: TRBJ2-2; V: TRBV5-1; size: NA; D: NA; CDR3: CASSLDRASTGELFF; DNA: TGCGCCAGCAGCTTGGACAGGGCGAGCACCGGGGAGCTGTTTTTT
J: TRBJ2-2; V: TRBV9; size: few; D: TRBD2; CDR3: CASSPRLAGGFGELFF; DNA: TGTGCCAGCAGCCCTCGACTAGCGGGAGGGTTCGGGGAGCTGTTTTTT
J: TRBJ1-5; V: TRBV23-1; size: NA; D: TRBD1; CDR3: CASSQMERDRGGVPQHF; DNA: TGCGCCAGCAGTCAAATGGAACGGGACAGGGGCGGTGTACCCCAGCATTTT
J: TRBJ1-5; V: TRBV7-2; size: NA; D: NA; CDR3: CASRPQGTSNQPQHF; DNA: TGTGCCAGCAGGCCCCAGGGGACCAGCAATCAGCCCCAGCATTTT
J: TRBJ1-5; V: TRBV27; size: NA; D: NA; CDR3: CASHPTGTSYSNQPQHF; DNA: TGTGCCAGCCACCCGACGGGGACAAGTTATAGCAATCAGCCCCAGCATTTT
J: TRBJ1-1; V: TRBV7-9; size: NA; D: NA; CDR3: CASSPGVTEAFF; DNA: TGTGCCAGCAGCCCCGGGGTTACTGAAGCTTTCTTT
J: TRBJ2-1; V: TRBV4-3; size: NA; D: NA; CDR3: CASSQEPGRSHNEQFF; DNA: TGCGCCAGCAGCCAAGAACCGGGACGGTCCCACAATGAGCAGTTCTTC
J: TRBJ1-1; V: TRBV6-6; size: NA; D: NA; CDR3: CATEDTEAFF; DNA: TGTGCCACGGAGGACACTGAAGCTTTCTTT
J: TRBJ2-7; V: TRBV28; size: few; D: TRBD1; CDR3: CASSLWSRTGTYEQYF; DNA: TGTGCCAGCAGTTTATGGTCGAGGACAGGGACCTACGAGCAGTACTTC
J: TRBJ2-1; V: TRBV9; size: few; D: NA; CDR3: CASSVKAGYNEQFF; DNA: TGTGCCAGCAGCGTCAAGGCCGGGTACAATGAGCAGTTCTTC
J: TRBJ1-5; V: TRBV23-1; size: NA; D: TRBD1; CDR3: CASSLDRESGQPQHF; DNA: TGCGCCAGCAGTCTCGACAGGGAGTCGGGTCAGCCCCAGCATTTT
J: TRBJ2-1; V: TRBV25-1; size: NA; D: NA; CDR3: CASSIEVTANEQFF; DNA: TGTGCCAGCAGCATTGAGGTGACCGCCAATGAGCAGTTCTTC